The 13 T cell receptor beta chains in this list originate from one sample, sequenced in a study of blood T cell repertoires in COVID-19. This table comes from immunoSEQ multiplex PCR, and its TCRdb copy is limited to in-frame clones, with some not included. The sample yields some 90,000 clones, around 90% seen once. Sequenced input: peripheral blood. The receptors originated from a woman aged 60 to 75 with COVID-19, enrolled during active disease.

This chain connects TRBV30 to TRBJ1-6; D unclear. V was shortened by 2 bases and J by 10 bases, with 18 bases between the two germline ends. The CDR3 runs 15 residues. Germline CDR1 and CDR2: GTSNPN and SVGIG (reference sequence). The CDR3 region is CAWSKGWGVGSPLHF. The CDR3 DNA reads TGTGCCTGGAGTAAAGGTTGGGGAGTGGGGTCACCCCTCCACTTT.

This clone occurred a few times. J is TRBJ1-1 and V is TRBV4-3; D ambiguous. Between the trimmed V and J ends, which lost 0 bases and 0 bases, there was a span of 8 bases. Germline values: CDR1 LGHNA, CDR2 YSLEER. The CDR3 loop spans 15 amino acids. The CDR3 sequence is CASSQDGGLNTEAFF. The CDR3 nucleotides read TGCGCCAGCAGCCAAGATGGAGGACTGAACACTGAAGCTTTCTTT.

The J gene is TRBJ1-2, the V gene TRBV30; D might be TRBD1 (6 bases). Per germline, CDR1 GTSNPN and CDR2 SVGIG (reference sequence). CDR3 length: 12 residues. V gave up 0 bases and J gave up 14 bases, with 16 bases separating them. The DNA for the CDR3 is TGTGCCTGGAGTGTAAGGACAGCCACTTATACCTTC. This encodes CAWSVRTATYTF.

CDR3 sequence (DNA): TGTGCCTGGTCGCCCCGGGACAGGGGAGGCGGAAACACCATATATTTT. It encodes CAWSPRDRGGGNTIYF. The chain joins TRBV30 to TRBJ1-3; 10 bases align to TRBD1. J was trimmed by 4 bases and V by 5 bases; bases with no gene match: 11. Per germline, CDR1 GTSNPN and CDR2 SVGIG (reference sequence). This CDR3 is built from 16 residues.

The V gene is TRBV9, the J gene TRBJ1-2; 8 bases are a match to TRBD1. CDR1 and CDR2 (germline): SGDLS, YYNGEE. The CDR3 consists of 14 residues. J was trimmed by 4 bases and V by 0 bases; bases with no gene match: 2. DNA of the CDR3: TGTGCCAGCAGCGTAGGACAGGGGACCTATGGCTACACCTTC. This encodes CASSVGQGTYGYTF.

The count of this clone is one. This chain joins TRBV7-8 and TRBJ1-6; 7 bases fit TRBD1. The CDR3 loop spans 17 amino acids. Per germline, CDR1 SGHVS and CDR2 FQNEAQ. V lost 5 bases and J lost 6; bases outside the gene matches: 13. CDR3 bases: TGTGCCAGCAGCCCCCGCACAGGGGCGAGTTTTAATTCACCCCTCCACTTT. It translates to CASSPRTGASFNSPLHF.

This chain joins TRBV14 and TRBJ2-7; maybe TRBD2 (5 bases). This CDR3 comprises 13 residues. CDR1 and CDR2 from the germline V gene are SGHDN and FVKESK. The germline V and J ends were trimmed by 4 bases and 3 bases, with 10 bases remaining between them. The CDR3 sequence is CASSRSGNYEQYF. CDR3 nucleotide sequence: TGTGCCAGCAGCCGGTCGGGGAACTACGAGCAGTACTTC.

The CDR3 nucleotides are TGTGCCAGCAGTTACAGCCCAGGGGGCACAGCTCACTATGGCTACACCTTC. This translates into CASSYSPGGTAHYGYTF. The chain joins TRBV6-2 or TRBV6-3 to TRBJ1-2; 8 bases align to TRBD1. Germline-derived CDR1 and CDR2 are MNHEY and SVGEGT. V shed 2 bases, J shed 3 bases, and the junction held 11 bases outside the gene matches. This CDR3 has 17 residues.

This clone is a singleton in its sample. CDR3 sequence (DNA): TGCGCCAGCAGCTTGGACGGAGATACGCAGTATTTT. Translated: CASSLDGDTQYF. The J gene is TRBJ2-3, the V gene TRBV5-1; unclear D gene. From germline, CDR1 is SGHRS and CDR2 YFSETQ. V was trimmed by 0 bases and J by 5 bases, leaving 4 bases between them. There are 12 residues in the CDR3.

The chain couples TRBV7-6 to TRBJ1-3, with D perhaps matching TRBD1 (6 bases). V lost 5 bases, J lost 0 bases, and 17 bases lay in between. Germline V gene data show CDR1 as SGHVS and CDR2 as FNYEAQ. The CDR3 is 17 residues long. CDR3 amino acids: CASSPKADRNSGNTIYF. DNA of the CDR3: TGTGCCAGCAGCCCTAAGGCGGACAGAAACTCTGGAAACACCATATATTTT.

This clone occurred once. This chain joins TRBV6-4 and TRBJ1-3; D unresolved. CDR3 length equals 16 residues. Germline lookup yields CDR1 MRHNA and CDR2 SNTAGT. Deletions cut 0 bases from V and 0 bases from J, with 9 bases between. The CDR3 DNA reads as TGTGCCAGCAGTGACTCGCGGAGGGACTCTGGAAACACCATATATTTT. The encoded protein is CASSDSRRDSGNTIYF.

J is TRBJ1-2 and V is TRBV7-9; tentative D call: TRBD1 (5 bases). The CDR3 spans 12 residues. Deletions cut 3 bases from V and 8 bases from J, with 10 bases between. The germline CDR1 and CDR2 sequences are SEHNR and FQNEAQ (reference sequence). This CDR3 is CASSFDSLGYTF. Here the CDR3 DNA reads TGTGCCAGCAGCTTCGACAGCTTGGGCTACACCTTC.

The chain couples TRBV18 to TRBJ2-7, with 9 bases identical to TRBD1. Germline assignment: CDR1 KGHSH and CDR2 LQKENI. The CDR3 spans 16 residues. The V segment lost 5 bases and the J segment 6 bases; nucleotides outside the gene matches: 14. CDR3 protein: CASSRTGEKSSGEQYF. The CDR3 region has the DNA TGTGCCAGCTCAAGGACAGGGGAAAAATCCAGCGGCGAGCAGTACTTC.